This T cell receptor beta chain comes out of a study of T cell repertoires in cytomegalovirus infection (dated by TCRdb to between 2017 and 2020). Regarding the complete study: Donor HLA type was relevant to the analysis, as public TCR beta signatures indicated carriage of CMV infection together with the matching HLA type.

Sequencing was performed on an Illumina HiSeq 1500. TCRdb took the public reads, trimmed them with fastp at Q25, ran MiXCR for clone calling and kept in-frame beta chains. When rows share a CDR3 protein, they turn into one entry using the most common DNA and genes. The sample table records approximately 320,000 distinct CDR3 sequences; 9.5% of these occur just once. The ten biggest clones cover approximately 4.7% of the sample. This clonotype came up many times. What antigen it recognizes has not been identified. No base quality values were provided; no much bigger clone lies one nucleotide off. Overall study outcomes, separate from this receptor: The ex vivo response was dominated by HLA-C-restricted CMV-specific TCR beta clonotypes, which also provided the single most frequent clonotype in two of eight donors. Cumulative frequency of public TCR beta family members discriminated carriers of CMV infection plus the relevant HLA type in this cohort and an independent approximately 370-donor cohort.

As encoded in the germline V gene, CDR1 is SGHTA while CDR2 is FQGNSA. From the cysteine up to the phenylalanine, the CDR3 has a length of 12 residues. Only CDR3 DNA is held: 36 bases, read in frame from base 1. The trim is 2 bases for V and 5 bases for J, with a gap of 6 bases between the germline ends. The clonotype originates from a human donor in good health (CMV status not recorded). Some clones in this sample may be carry-over from other donors' samples. The receptor chain draws on TRBV7-2 and TRBJ2-5, with the D gene not clear enough to name. Sequenced: PBMCs. The CDR3 in this case is CASSLRRETQYF. In nucleotides, the sequence is TGTGCCAGCAGCTTACGAAGGGAGACCCAGTACTTC.